A selection of T cell receptor beta chains follows, all from one sample in a study of T cells in Graves' hyperthyroidism and ophthalmopathy. TCRdb itself ran the multiplex PCR reads through MiXCR, one entry per CDR3 protein. The table lists approximately 870,000 distinct CDR3 sequences, roughly 40% of them singletons. Specimen: blood. The receptors stem from a young man with Graves' hyperthyroidism. Both conserved end residues are part of each CDR3. Fields, in order: V gene, clone size, D gene, J gene, CDR3 DNA, CDR3 protein. D genes are given only for firm matches. Clone sizes are given selectively: once, few, many, or a class where the clone is expanded.

TRBV29-1	-	-	TRBJ1-4	TGCAGCGTTGTGACAGAAAAACTGTTTTTT	CSVVTEKLFF
TRBV9	-	-	TRBJ1-5	TGTGCCAGCAGCGTGGACCAGGGGTACCAGCCCCAGCATTTT	CASSVDQGYQPQHF
TRBV29-1	-	-	TRBJ2-6	TGCAGCGTTCCTGGACTGGGGGCCAACGTCCTGACTTTC	CSVPGLGANVLTF
TRBV7-9	few	-	TRBJ2-7	TGTGCCAGCAGCCGTATACTAGGCGGCGGTCACGAGCAGTACTTC	CASSRILGGGHEQYF
TRBV7-6	many	-	TRBJ1-2	TGTGCCAGCAGCTCTTCTCAGGGGTTCGATGGCTACACCTTC	CASSSSQGFDGYTF
TRBV7-9	-	-	TRBJ2-3	TGTGCCAGCAGTGGGATCCAGAGCACAGATACGCAGTATTTT	CASSGIQSTDTQYF
TRBV5-4	-	TRBD2	TRBJ2-5	TGTGCCAGCAAAGAGATCCCCAGCGGGGAAGAGACCCAGTACTTC	CASKEIPSGEETQYF
TRBV7-7	many	-	TRBJ2-2	TGTGCTAGCAGCGACATGAACACCGGGGAGCTGTTTTTT	CASSDMNTGELFF
TRBV10-2	-	-	TRBJ1-1	TGCGCCAGCGTTGAACGAAACACTGAAGCTTTCTTT	CASVERNTEAFF
TRBV19	many	-	TRBJ1-5	TGTGCCAGTAGTATCGGAGGGGTAAGTGGAAATCAGCCCCAGCATTTT	CASSIGGVSGNQPQHF
TRBV6-5	-	-	TRBJ2-7	TGTGCCAGCAGTTACTCCCAAGGGCCCGAGCAGTACTTC	CASSYSQGPEQYF
TRBV20-1	few	-	TRBJ2-7	TGCAGTGCTAATGGGGGTTACGAGCAGTACTTC	CSANGGYEQYF
TRBV19	-	-	TRBJ1-1	TGTGCCAGTAGTATCCTGAGGGGGGGAATGAGCACTGAAGCTTTCTTT	CASSILRGGMSTEAFF
TRBV7-6	many	-	TRBJ2-7	TGTGCCAGCAGCTTCCTCCGGGGAAAGCAGTACTTC	CASSFLRGKQYF
TRBV11-2	-	-	TRBJ1-1	TGTGCCAGCAGCTTGGGGGGGGCCATTGAAGCTTTCTTT	CASSLGGAIEAFF